This TCR beta chain came from a study of vaccination and CD4 T cells after COVID-19. Germline values: CDR1 SGHTA, CDR2 FQGNSA. The J segment lost 15 bases and the V segment lost 5 bases, leaving 8 bases of the junction unmatched. This CDR3 has 12 residues. Sequenced with the Oncomine TCR Beta short-read assay was DNA taken from cultured CD4+ T cells. TCRdb re-derived calls from the PCR reads in MiXCR, one entry per CDR3 protein. Among about 16,000 distinct CDR3 sequences listed, under 75% were seen once. This clonotype showed up just a few times. The antigen remains undetermined. The treatment here: approximately 9-day PBMC culture with coronavirus spike peptide pools or control peptides (ViraFEST assay).

This receptor was identified in a human donor who had recovered from COVID-19. This chain connects TRBV7-2 to TRBJ2-1; TRBD2 agrees at 9 bases. Sequenced: CD4+ T cells from blood, cultured in vitro. The CDR3 sequence is CASSHPGTSMFF. The DNA of the CDR3 is TGTGCCAGCAGCCACCCCGGGACTAGCATGTTCTTC.